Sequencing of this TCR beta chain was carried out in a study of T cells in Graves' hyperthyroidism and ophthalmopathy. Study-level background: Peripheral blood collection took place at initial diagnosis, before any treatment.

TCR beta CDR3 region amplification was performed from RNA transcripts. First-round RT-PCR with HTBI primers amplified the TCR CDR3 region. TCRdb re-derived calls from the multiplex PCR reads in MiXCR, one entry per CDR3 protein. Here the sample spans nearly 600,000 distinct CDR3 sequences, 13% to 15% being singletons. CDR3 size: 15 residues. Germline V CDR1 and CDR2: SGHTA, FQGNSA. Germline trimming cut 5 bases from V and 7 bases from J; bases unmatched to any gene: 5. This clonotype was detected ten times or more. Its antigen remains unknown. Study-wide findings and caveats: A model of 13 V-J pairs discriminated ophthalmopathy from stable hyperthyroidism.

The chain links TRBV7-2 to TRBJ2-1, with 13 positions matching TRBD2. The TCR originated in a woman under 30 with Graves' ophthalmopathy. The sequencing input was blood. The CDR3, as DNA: TGTGCCAGCAGCCGTGGACTAGCGGGAGTGAATGAGCAGTTCTTC. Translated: CASSRGLAGVNEQFF.